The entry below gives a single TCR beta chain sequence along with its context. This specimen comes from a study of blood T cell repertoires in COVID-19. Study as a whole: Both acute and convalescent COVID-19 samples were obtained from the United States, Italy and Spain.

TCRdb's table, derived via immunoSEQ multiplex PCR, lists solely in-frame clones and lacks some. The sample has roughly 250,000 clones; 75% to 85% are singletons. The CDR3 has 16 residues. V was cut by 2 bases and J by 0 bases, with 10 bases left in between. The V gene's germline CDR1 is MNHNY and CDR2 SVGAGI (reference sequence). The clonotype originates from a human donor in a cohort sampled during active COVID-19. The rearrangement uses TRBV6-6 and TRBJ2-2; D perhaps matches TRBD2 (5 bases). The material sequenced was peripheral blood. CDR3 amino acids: CASSYSAGTNTGELFF. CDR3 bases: TGTGCCAGCAGTTACAGTGCGGGCACGAACACCGGGGAGCTGTTTTTT.